A single sample is the source of the 23 T cell receptor beta chains below, sequenced in a study of cytomegalovirus exposure and HLA in healthy donors. The primer mix had 60 Vbeta and 13 Jbeta primers. Clones were sequenced by immunoSEQ multiplex PCR, and TCRdb holds only the in-frame ones, with some missing. The data hold approximately 170,000 clones, with about 77% observed a single time. The specimen sequenced was PBMCs. Every receptor here comes from a man aged 25 to 45 in good health and CMV-seropositive.

This sequence joins TRBV4-3 and TRBJ1-2; D call uncertain. Germline CDR1 and CDR2: LGHNA and YSLEER. Trimming removed 3 bases at V and 12 bases at J, with 14 bases between. The CDR3 spans 12 residues. The CDR3 DNA follows: TGCGCCAGCAGCCAGGAGGGTGGCCGCCACACCTTC. Its translation is CASSQEGGRHTF.

The chain has TRBV30 and TRBJ1-3; D not resolved. CDR1 and CDR2 (germline): GTSNPN, SVGIG (reference sequence). Trimming removed 5 bases from V and 8 bases from J, with 13 bases in between. The CDR3 is made up of 12 amino acids. The DNA for the CDR3 is TGTGCCTGGCGCCGTGGAGCCCACACCATATATTTT. As protein: CAWRRGAHTIYF.

This clone was recorded many times. The CDR3: CASSLSGRNYGYTF. The CDR3 bases are TGTGCCAGCAGCTTATCAGGGCGGAACTATGGCTACACCTTC. This chain uses TRBV13 with TRBJ1-2; a possible D gene is TRBD1 (5 bases). Deletions cut 2 bases from V and 2 bases from J, with 9 bases between. Germline V gene data show CDR1 as PRHDT and CDR2 as FYEKMQ (reference sequence). This CDR3 has 14 amino acids. Based on the CDR3 plus reference TRBV13 and TRBJ1-2, the full variable domain is AAGVIQSPRHLIKEKRETATLKCYPIPRHDTVYWYQQGPGQDPQFLISFYEKMQSDKGSIPDRFSAQQFSDYHSELNMSSLELGDSALYFCASSLSGRNYGYTFGSGTRLTVV.

The rearrangement joins TRBV6-5 to TRBJ2-7, with 13 bases aligning to TRBD2. The CDR3 length is 14 residues. V gave up 6 bases and J gave up 3 bases; unmatched junction bases: 2. Germline V lookup: CDR1 MNHEY, CDR2 SVGAGI. Written as DNA, the CDR3 is TGTGCCAGCAGCCGGACTAGCGGGGGCTACGAGCAGTACTTC. Its protein product is CASSRTSGGYEQYF.

V is TRBV28 and J is TRBJ2-7, with D possibly matching TRBD2 (6 bases). Deletions cut 6 bases from V and 3 bases from J, with 12 bases between. Germline V gene data show CDR1 as MDHEN and CDR2 as SYDVKM. The CDR3 is 13 residues long. As DNA, the CDR3 is TGTGCCAGCAGGCTCGGGACTCACTACGAGCAGTACTTC. Translated: CASRLGTHYEQYF.

A few counts support this clone. J is TRBJ2-2 and V is TRBV15; D call uncertain. The CDR3 is made up of 17 amino acids. V dropped 2 bases and J dropped 5 bases, with 18 bases sitting between them. CDR1 and CDR2 (germline): LNHNV, YYDKDF (reference sequence). CDR3 bases: TGTGCCACCAGCAGATCCTGGGCCGCAATTGAAACCGGGGAGCTGTTTTTT. The encoded protein is CATSRSWAAIETGELFF.

This clone occurred once. Lacking the conserved final phenylalanine or tryptophan, this CDR3 likely reflects a read error. The CDR3: CASSQADQGGYTC. The DNA of the CDR3 is TGCGCCAGCAGCCAAGCGGACCAAGGGGGCTACACCTGC. The chain is built from TRBV4-3 and TRBJ1-2, with D hard to call. The CDR3 is 13 residues long. Germline loops: CDR1 LGHNA, CDR2 YSLEER. Trimming removed 1 base at V and 8 bases at J, with 11 bases between.

This clone has more than one count but fewer than ten. CDR3 in DNA: TGTGCCAGCAGCCGGGGGTACCGCACAGATACGCAGTATTTT. Translated: CASSRGYRTDTQYF. The rearrangement uses TRBV5-4 and TRBJ2-3; maybe TRBD2 (6 bases). V gave up 4 bases and J gave up 1 base, with 10 bases separating them. The germline CDR1 and CDR2 sequences are SGHNT and YYREEE (reference sequence). The CDR3 has 14 residues.

Note on this clone: This same CDR3 is encoded by further DNA sequences in the sample. The rearrangement links TRBV2 to TRBJ2-1; TRBD1 might be the D (6 bases). V lost 3 bases, J lost 7 bases, and 7 bases lay in between. Germline loops: CDR1 SNHLY, CDR2 FYNNEI. The CDR3 consists of 12 residues. The CDR3 nucleotides read TGTGCCAGCAGTGACAGGGGAAATGAGCAGTTCTTC. The encoded protein is CASSDRGNEQFF.

This chain connects TRBV2 to TRBJ1-5, with TRBD1 matching 10 bases. The CDR3 runs to 16 residues. J was trimmed by 5 bases and V by 5 bases; bases with no gene match: 9. Germline assignment: CDR1 SNHLY and CDR2 FYNNEI. CDR3 nucleotide sequence: TGTGCCAGCAGTCCAGACAGGGGGCTTAGGGATCAGCCCCAGCATTTT. As protein: CASSPDRGLRDQPQHF.

The V call is TRBV6-1, the J call TRBJ1-2, with D perhaps TRBD1 (6 bases). CDR3 length: 13 amino acids. V shed 5 bases and J shed 8 bases, with 15 bases lying between them. CDR1 is MNHNS and CDR2 is SASEGT in the germline V gene. CDR3 residues: CASSSDRRRGYTF. The CDR3 DNA follows: TGTGCCAGCAGTTCGGACAGACGGCGCGGCTACACCTTC.

The V gene is TRBV6-5, the J gene TRBJ2-1, with 10 bases fitting TRBD2. Trimming removed 6 bases from V and 8 bases from J; junction bases left unmatched: 10. The germline V gene encodes CDR1 MNHEY and CDR2 SVGAGI. The CDR3 runs 15 residues. In nucleotides, the CDR3 is TGTGCCAGCAGCCCCGGGAGCGGGGGGGCTTATGAGCAGTTCTTC. The encoded protein is CASSPGSGGAYEQFF.

This clone was recorded once. This chain uses TRBV5-1 with TRBJ2-1, with 11 bases aligning to TRBD2. The J segment lost 4 bases and the V segment lost 4 bases, leaving 4 bases of the junction unmatched. The CDR3 consists of 15 residues. Germline assignment: CDR1 SGHRS and CDR2 YFSETQ. DNA for the CDR3: TGCGCCAGCAGCCCCGGGACTAGCGGATACAATGAGCAGTTCTTC. Amino acids: CASSPGTSGYNEQFF. Looking up the rest from reference TRBV5-1 and TRBJ2-1 gives the full variable domain: KAGVTQTPRYLIKTRGQQVTLSCSPISGHRSVSWYQQTPGQGLQFLFEYFSETQRNKGNFPGRFSGRQFSNSRSEMNVSTLELGDSALYLCASSPGTSGYNEQFFGPGTRLTVL.

V usage is TRBV28 and J usage is TRBJ2-7; 9 positions match TRBD2. CDR3 length: 15 amino acids. J lost 4 bases, V lost 3 bases, and 7 bases had no gene match. CDR1 MDHEN and CDR2 SYDVKM come from the germline V gene. The CDR3 loop is CASSLGAGGGYEQYF. The CDR3 DNA sequence: TGTGCCAGCAGTTTGGGAGCGGGGGGTGGGTACGAGCAGTACTTC.

This chain connects TRBV7-3 to TRBJ2-1; D unresolved. Germline values: CDR1 SGHTA, CDR2 FQGTGA. The CDR3 sequence is 16 residues long. Trimming cost V 0 bases and J 0 bases, with 9 bases left between them. CDR3 DNA sequence: TGTGCCAGCAGCTTAACAGTTACCAGCTCCTACAATGAGCAGTTCTTC. Translated, it gives CASSLTVTSSYNEQFF. The variable domain in full, with the rest retrieved from reference TRBV7-3 and TRBJ2-1, is GAGVSQTPSNKVTEKGKYVELRCDPISGHTALYWYRQSLGQGPEFLIYFQGTGAADDSGLPNDRFFAVRPEGSVSTLKIQRTERGDSAVYLCASSLTVTSSYNEQFFGPGTRLTVL.

The rearrangement joins TRBV7-2 to TRBJ2-5, with a possible D match to TRBD2 (5 bases). CDR1 and CDR2 (germline): SGHTA, FQGNSA. The CDR3 runs to 12 residues. Trimming cost V 5 bases and J 5 bases, with 9 bases left between them. CDR3 DNA sequence: TGTGCCAGCAGCCCGCGGGTGGAGACCCAGTACTTC. It is translated as CASSPRVETQYF.

This clone was detected only a few times. The V and J genes are TRBV29-1 and TRBJ2-1; 9 positions match TRBD1. There are 15 residues in the CDR3. J gave up 6 bases and V 7 bases, and 13 bases lay outside the gene matches. Per the germline V gene, CDR1 is SQVTM and CDR2 is ANQGSEA. CDR3 bases: TGCAGCGCGGAAGCGGGACAGGGAATGGTCAATGAGCAGTTCTTC. Protein product: CSAEAGQGMVNEQFF.

This clone was detected only a few times. The chain combines TRBV5-1 with TRBJ2-5; D perhaps matches TRBD2 (6 bases). CDR1 is SGHRS and CDR2 is YFSETQ in the germline V gene. CDR3 length: 15 residues. The germline V and J ends were trimmed by 1 base and 5 bases, with 15 bases remaining between them. CDR3 DNA sequence: TGCGCCAGCAGCTTGTTGGCCGGGAGTGAGGAGACCCAGTACTTC. Its translation is CASSLLAGSEETQYF.

The chain joins TRBV4-2 to TRBJ1-2; D not certain. With 7 bases removed from V and 2 bases from J, the gap between germline ends came to 14 bases. Germline lookup yields CDR1 LGHNA and CDR2 YNFKEQ. This CDR3 region has 14 residues. CDR3 amino acids: CASTDPGMNYGYTF. CDR3 in DNA: TGTGCCAGCACCGACCCGGGGATGAACTATGGCTACACCTTC.

This chain joins TRBV9 and TRBJ1-2; 10 nucleotides line up with TRBD1. The germline gives CDR1 SGDLS, CDR2 YYNGEE. The junction had 4 bases not matched to a gene; V was cut back by 4 bases and J by 4 bases. CDR3 size: 14 residues. DNA for the CDR3: TGTGCCAGCAGCAGGACAGGGGGGAGCTATGGCTACACCTTC. Protein sequence: CASSRTGGSYGYTF.

V is TRBV6-1 and J is TRBJ2-7, with 7 bases aligning to TRBD2. Germline V CDR1 and CDR2: MNHNS, SASEGT. Germline trimming cut 4 bases from V and 8 bases from J; bases unmatched to any gene: 8. This CDR3 is built from 13 residues. CDR3 nucleotide sequence: TGTGCCAGCAGTGGGGGGGAGGGTAGGAAGCAGTACTTC. This gives the protein CASSGGEGRKQYF.

This chain links TRBV7-9 with TRBJ2-5; 8 nucleotides line up with TRBD1. The DNA end is a closer match to TRBJ2-7, so the J assignment may be wrong. Germline V gene sequence: CDR1 SEHNR, CDR2 FQNEAQ (reference sequence). The CDR3 is made up of 14 amino acids. CDR3: CASSLGDRTYEQYF. In DNA, the CDR3 is TGTGCCAGCAGCTTAGGGGACAGGACCTACGAGCAGTACTTC.

The rearrangement uses TRBV5-4 and TRBJ2-1; 9 bases fit TRBD1. Germline-derived CDR1 and CDR2 are SGHNT and YYREEE (reference sequence). CDR3 length: 16 residues. The junction had 13 bases not matched to a gene; V was cut back by 3 bases and J by 9 bases. In nucleotides, the CDR3 is TGTGCCAGCAGCTCTCCCGACAGGGGGTATGCTGGTGAGCAGTTCTTC. Translated, it gives CASSSPDRGYAGEQFF.